Below are 24 T cell receptor beta chains sequenced from a single sample in a study of blood T cell repertoires in COVID-19. Profiling relied on immunoSEQ multiplex PCR, and the TCRdb table lists in-frame clones only, not all of them. This table holds approximately 120,000 clones, around nine tenths found once. The sequenced sample consisted of peripheral blood. The receptor source for this set is a human donor with acute or convalescent COVID-19. The donor label of this sample is uncertain.

The chain uses TRBV7-2 and TRBJ1-4, with D maybe TRBD1 (6 bases). The CDR3 is 16 residues long. Germline loops: CDR1 SGHTA, CDR2 FQGNSA. V was pared by 0 bases and J by 10 bases, with 18 bases between. The CDR3 reads CASSLARAGAGVKLFF. The CDR3 DNA is TGTGCCAGCAGCTTAGCGAGGGCAGGGGCAGGGGTAAAACTGTTTTTT.

This clone was counted only a few times. J is TRBJ1-5 and V is TRBV2; 7 bases line up with TRBD1. CDR3 length: 15 amino acids. CDR1 and CDR2 from the germline V gene are SNHLY and FYNNEI. J lost 7 bases, V lost 3 bases, and 9 bases had no gene match. The CDR3 region has the DNA TGTGCCAGCAGTGAGGTACAGGGGCCGGGGCAGCCCCAGCATTTT. It yields the protein CASSEVQGPGQPQHF.

V and J are TRBV5-1 and TRBJ1-1; 7 bases line up with TRBD1. The CDR3 contains 16 residues. Germline CDR1 and CDR2: SGHRS and YFSETQ. Unmatched junction bases numbered 11, after V lost 0 bases and J lost 6 bases. The CDR3: CASSLGQGRTDPEAFF. The CDR3 DNA follows: TGCGCCAGCAGCTTGGGACAGGGAAGAACGGATCCTGAAGCTTTCTTT.

This chain links TRBV19 with TRBJ2-3, with 11 bases fitting TRBD1. V was pared by 4 bases and J by 3 bases, with 12 bases of the junction left unmatched. The CDR3 spans 18 residues. Germline lookup yields CDR1 LNHDA and CDR2 SQIVND (reference sequence). The CDR3 coding sequence is TGTGCCAGTAGTAGGTTGCCGCCGGGACAGGGGGGGACAGATACGCAGTATTTT. Residues: CASSRLPPGQGGTDTQYF. The full variable domain, completed using reference TRBV19 and TRBJ2-3, is DGGITQSPKYLFRKEGQNVTLSCEQNLNHDAMYWYRQDPGQGLRLIYYSQIVNDFQKGDIAEGYSVSREKKESFPLTVTSAQKNPTAFYLCASSRLPPGQGGTDTQYFGPGTRLTVL.

The rearrangement joins TRBV4-3 to TRBJ2-7, with 8 bases matching TRBD1. Looked up from germline, CDR1 is LGHNA and CDR2 is YSLEER. V lost 1 base to trimming and J lost 3 bases; unmatched junction nucleotides: 5. The CDR3 runs 15 residues. The CDR3 spells CASSQGSGQGYEQYF. Here the CDR3 DNA reads TGCGCCAGCAGCCAAGGGTCCGGACAGGGCTACGAGCAGTACTTC.

CDR3: CASSLIGSLGETQYF. In nucleotides, the CDR3 is TGTGCCAGCAGTTTAATCGGGAGTTTGGGAGAGACCCAGTACTTC. The V and J genes are TRBV6-6 and TRBJ2-5, with D possibly being TRBD2 (6 bases). Germline V gives CDR1 MNHNY, CDR2 SVGAGI (reference sequence). Trimming stripped 4 bases from V and 4 bases from J, with 16 bases between. The CDR3 has 15 residues.

The genes are TRBV5-1 and TRBJ2-7; 9 positions agree with TRBD1. The V segment lost 3 bases and the J segment 1 base; nucleotides outside the gene matches: 5. The germline CDR1 and CDR2 sequences are SGHRS and YFSETQ. The CDR3 length is 15 residues. Written as DNA, the CDR3 is TGCGCCAGCAGCTCAACCGGGACAGGGTCCTACGAGCAGTACTTC. Protein: CASSSTGTGSYEQYF.

J is TRBJ2-4 and V is TRBV15, with D tentatively TRBD2 (5 bases). V was pared by 0 bases and J by 3 bases, with 12 bases between. Germline V gene data show CDR1 as LNHNV and CDR2 as YYDKDF (reference sequence). The CDR3 runs to 16 residues. The CDR3 nucleotides are TGTGCCACCAGCAGAGATCGGATTCGGGGCAAAAACATTCAGTACTTC. It translates to CATSRDRIRGKNIQYF. The full variable domain, completed using reference TRBV15 and TRBJ2-4, is DAMVIQNPRYQVTQFGKPVTLSCSQTLNHNVMYWYQQKSSQAPKLLFHYYDKDFNNEADTPDNFQSRRPNTSFCFLDIRSPGLGDTAMYLCATSRDRIRGKNIQYFGAGTRLSVL.

The chain has TRBV5-1 and TRBJ2-5; TRBD1 matches at 10 bases. In germline, CDR1 is SGHRS, CDR2 YFSETQ. The CDR3 is 15 amino acids. V lost 7 bases and J lost 4; bases outside the gene matches: 10. CDR3: CASAPGTGVLETQYF. CDR3 nucleotide sequence: TGCGCCAGCGCGCCCGGGACAGGGGTTTTAGAGACCCAGTACTTC.

The chain uses TRBV19 and TRBJ1-5, with 8 bases lining up with TRBD1. CDR3 length: 15 residues. J gave up 5 bases and V 3 bases, and 6 bases lay outside the gene matches. The germline gives CDR1 LNHDA, CDR2 SQIVND (reference sequence). The CDR3 bases are TGTGCCAGTAGTATCTGGCAGGGGGCTTATCAGCCCCAGCATTTT. Translated: CASSIWQGAYQPQHF. Full variable domain (remainder filled in from reference TRBV19 and TRBJ1-5): DGGITQSPKYLFRKEGQNVTLSCEQNLNHDAMYWYRQDPGQGLRLIYYSQIVNDFQKGDIAEGYSVSREKKESFPLTVTSAQKNPTAFYLCASSIWQGAYQPQHFGDGTRLSIL.

V is TRBV28 and J is TRBJ1-3, with D perhaps TRBD1 (5 bases). The CDR3 has 21 residues. Germline V lookup: CDR1 MDHEN, CDR2 SYDVKM. Trimming took off 5 bases at V and 3 bases at J, with 32 bases between the two ends. The CDR3 DNA follows: TGTGCCAGCAGTCCACATGTGGGTAGGGGTGGCCAAGAGTCGAGTGGAAACACCATATATTTT. Its protein is CASSPHVGRGGQESSGNTIYF.

The chain employs TRBV4-3 and TRBJ1-4; no reliable D call. The CDR3 is 15 amino acids. The V end lost 0 bases, the J end lost 4 bases, and 9 bases lay between the germline ends. Looked up from germline, CDR1 is LGHNA and CDR2 is YSLEER. The CDR3 here is CASSQDRVYNEKLFF. DNA for the CDR3: TGCGCCAGCAGCCAAGATCGGGTCTATAATGAAAAACTGTTTTTT.

The chain is built from TRBV7-8 and TRBJ2-7, with D possibly matching TRBD1 (5 bases). Germline V gene sequence: CDR1 SGHVS, CDR2 FQNEAQ. The CDR3 loop spans 15 amino acids. Trimming took off 5 bases at V and 0 bases at J, with 14 bases between the two ends. CDR3 nucleotides: TGTGCCAGCAGCCCTTATTATGACAGCTCCTACGAGCAGTACTTC. Amino acid sequence: CASSPYYDSSYEQYF.

This sequence joins TRBV21-1 and TRBJ2-7; the DNA was not compared with TRBD1, the D call given in the table. TRBV21-1 is shown as a pseudogene. There are 19 residues in the CDR3. This CDR3 is CASTTLPGSRDRDVYGQYF. CDR3 coding DNA: TGTGCCAGCACGACTCTTCCCGGCTCAAGGGACAGGGACGTCTACGGGCAGTACTTC.

The J gene is TRBJ2-3, the V gene TRBV13, with D tentatively TRBD2 (5 bases). The CDR3 contains 13 residues. CDR1 and CDR2 from the germline V gene are PRHDT and FYEKMQ (reference sequence). The germline V and J ends were trimmed by 5 bases and 5 bases, with 11 bases remaining between them. The CDR3, as DNA: TGTGCCAGCAGCGAAGGACTGGTAGATACGCAGTATTTT. The encoded protein is CASSEGLVDTQYF.

This chain joins TRBV6-6 and TRBJ2-2; TRBD2 agrees at 11 bases. Germline CDR1 is MNHNY and CDR2 is SVGAGI (reference sequence). The CDR3 is 16 amino acids. V shed 5 bases, J shed 1 base, and the junction held 3 bases outside the gene matches. The CDR3 reads CASSPSGGWNTGELFF. DNA for the CDR3: TGTGCCAGCAGTCCTAGCGGGGGGTGGAACACCGGGGAGCTGTTTTTT.

The sample holds one count of this clone. The gene calls are TRBV6-2 or TRBV6-3 and TRBJ1-5; TRBD1 aligns across 7 bases. Germline CDR1 and CDR2: MNHEY and SVGEGT. V lost 2 bases, J lost 5 bases, and 6 bases stayed unmatched. This CDR3 region has 15 residues. As DNA, the CDR3 is TGTGCCAGCAGTTACGGGCAGGGGGTAGATCAGCCCCAGCATTTT. Its protein is CASSYGQGVDQPQHF.

The rearrangement joins TRBV6-4 to TRBJ2-1; 8 nucleotides match TRBD2. CDR3 length: 17 residues. The germline V gene has CDR1 MRHNA and CDR2 SNTAGT. Trimming cost V 2 bases and J 0 bases; bases outside gene matches: 6. The CDR3 sequence: CASSDPKAGGSYNEQFF. The DNA of the CDR3 is TGTGCCAGCAGTGACCCTAAGGCGGGGGGCTCCTACAATGAGCAGTTCTTC.

This chain connects TRBV5-1 to TRBJ2-1; 12 bases map to TRBD2. The germline V gene has CDR1 SGHRS and CDR2 YFSETQ. V was clipped by 4 bases and J by 4 bases; unmatched bases: 9. The CDR3 loop spans 17 amino acids. The CDR3 bases are TGCGCCAGCAGCGGGGACCCCGGGACTAGCGGGTACAATGAGCAGTTCTTC. Translating it yields CASSGDPGTSGYNEQFF.

The rearrangement uses TRBV10-3 and TRBJ2-2; D perhaps matches TRBD1 (6 bases). V shed 10 bases and J shed 4 bases, with 16 bases lying between them. Looked up from germline, CDR1 is ENHRY and CDR2 is SYGVKD. CDR3 length: 14 amino acids. CDR3 DNA sequence: TGTGCCACGCGATTGGGGGCGAGCACCGGGGAGCTGTTTTTT. Amino acid sequence: CATRLGASTGELFF.

CDR3 sequence reads: CSASRLYEQYF. In DNA, the CDR3 is TGCAGTGCTTCTCGGTTGTACGAGCAGTACTTC. The V call is TRBV20-1, the J call TRBJ2-7; D not resolved. The CDR3 contains 11 residues. V was clipped by 5 bases and J by 4 bases, with 9 bases between them. Germline loops: CDR1 DFQATT, CDR2 SNEGSKA (reference sequence).

This clone was seen a single time. The chain carries TRBV5-6 and TRBJ2-3; 12 nucleotides match TRBD2. CDR1 is SGHDT, CDR2 YYEEEE, per germline. The CDR3 runs to 15 residues. V lost 3 bases, J lost 8 bases, and 7 bases stayed unmatched. In DNA form, the CDR3 reads TGTGCCAGCAGCTGGCGAACTAGCGGGGGGTTTACGCAGTATTTT. Protein sequence: CASSWRTSGGFTQYF.

V is TRBV5-1 and J is TRBJ1-4, with D perhaps matching TRBD1 (5 bases). Germline V gene data show CDR1 as SGHRS and CDR2 as YFSETQ. The CDR3 runs 16 residues. Between the trimmed V and J ends, which lost 0 bases and 0 bases, there was a span of 9 bases. The CDR3 is CASSLGQTPTNEKLFF. In nucleotides, the CDR3 is TGCGCCAGCAGCTTGGGACAGACACCAACTAATGAAAAACTGTTTTTT.

This chain links TRBV14 with TRBJ2-7; TRBD2 might be the D (6 bases). The CDR3 consists of 15 residues. Trimming took 4 bases from V and 0 from J, leaving 13 bases between them. The germline V gene encodes CDR1 SGHDN and CDR2 FVKESK. The chain's CDR3 is CASSRGRGSSYEQYF. Here the CDR3 DNA reads TGTGCCAGCAGCCGTGGACGGGGGAGCTCCTACGAGCAGTACTTC.